This record covers a single TCR beta chain. No antigen is known for it. Per the germline V gene, CDR1 is GTSNPN and CDR2 is SVGIG (reference sequence). The ends were cut back, 0 bases at V and 7 bases at J, with 16 bases in the middle. This CDR3 has 15 residues. The data were produced by immunoSEQ multiplex PCR, yet TCRdb's version contains in-frame clones alone and is incomplete. This table has some 99,000 clones, about 85% appearing once. These data are taken from a study of T cell responses to AZD1222 COVID-19 vaccine. Regarding the study as a whole: Sampled repertoires all dated from after the peak T cell response.

The receptor was isolated from an adult in good health. The specimen comprised peripheral blood, sampled on day 0 of AZD1222 vaccination. This chain links TRBV30 with TRBJ2-1; tentative D call: TRBD1 (6 bases). CDR3 nucleotides: TGTGCCTGGAGTGTACGTCATACGCAGGGGAATGAGCAGTTCTTC. Translated: CAWSVRHTQGNEQFF.